This is a list of T cell receptor beta chains from one sample in a study of blood T cell repertoires in COVID-19. Clones were read by immunoSEQ multiplex PCR, and TCRdb kept only the in-frame ones, dropping some. The data show 390,000 or so clones, 89% seen once. The sequenced sample was peripheral blood. The receptors were gathered from a woman in her 30s with COVID-19, enrolled during active disease. Each CDR3 is given with its conserved first and last residue. Each record gives: V gene, clone size, J gene, D gene, CDR3 DNA, CDR3 protein. A D gene is named only where the DNA matches it firmly. The listing skips clone size in some rows; elsewhere it reads once, few, many or a size class.

V: TRBV29-1
size: .
J: TRBJ1-3
D: .
DNA: TGCAGCGTTTGGACAGTCAACTCTGGAAACACCATATATTTT
CDR3: CSVWTVNSGNTIYF

V: TRBV29-1
size: .
J: TRBJ2-2
D: TRBD1
DNA: TGCAGCGTTGGCGGGACAGGCCGACGCACCGGGGAGCTGTTTTTT
CDR3: CSVGGTGRRTGELFF

V: TRBV10-2
size: .
J: TRBJ2-1
D: .
DNA: TGCGCCAGCGGCCCCGAGGGAAGGGCCAGAGGAGTTGAAGGTGAGCAGTTCTTC
CDR3: CASGPEGRARGVEGEQFF

V: TRBV28
size: .
J: TRBJ2-1
D: TRBD2
DNA: TGTGCCAGTCCACCCCCTCCGGCTAGCGGGGGGGACTCCTACAATGAGCAGTTCTTC
CDR3: CASPPPPASGGDSYNEQFF

V: TRBV7-9
size: .
J: TRBJ1-1
D: .
DNA: TGTGCCAGCAGCTTAGCCCGGAACACTGAAGCTTTCTTT
CDR3: CASSLARNTEAFF

V: TRBV7-2
size: .
J: TRBJ1-4
D: .
DNA: TGTGCCAGCAGCTTAGATGGGAGGAATGAAAAACTGTTTTTT
CDR3: CASSLDGRNEKLFF

V: TRBV2
size: once
J: TRBJ1-4
D: .
DNA: TGTGCCAGCAGACCAGCGACAGCAACTAATGAAAAACTGTTTTTT
CDR3: CASRPATATNEKLFF

V: TRBV28
size: .
J: TRBJ1-1
D: TRBD1
DNA: TGTGCCAGCAAAATTCGCAGCACAGGGGTAGCGAAAACTGAAGCTTTCTTT
CDR3: CASKIRSTGVAKTEAFF

V: TRBV19
size: .
J: TRBJ1-2
D: TRBD1
DNA: TGTGCCAGCATTAAGTTTGAACAGGGGGCGCATGACTATGGCTACACCTTC
CDR3: CASIKFEQGAHDYGYTF

V: TRBV21-1
size: .
J: TRBJ1-1
D: .
DNA: TGTGCCAGCACCGTAGGGGCGCACACTGAAGCTTTCTTT
CDR3: CASTVGAHTEAFF

V: TRBV19
size: .
J: TRBJ1-6
D: .
DNA: TGTGCCAGTAGCAGGGATTATAATTCACCCCTCCACTTT
CDR3: CASSRDYNSPLHF

V: TRBV4-3
size: .
J: TRBJ2-1
D: TRBD2
DNA: TGCGCCAGCAGCCCGGGGGGGGGTTACAATGAGCAGTTCTTC
CDR3: CASSPGGGYNEQFF

V: TRBV5-5
size: .
J: TRBJ1-1
D: .
DNA: TGTGCCAGCAGCGGAGGGTATAGGGGCCCAAACACTGAAGCTTTCTTT
CDR3: CASSGGYRGPNTEAFF

V: TRBV27
size: .
J: TRBJ1-6
D: TRBD1
DNA: TGTGCCAGCAGTTTATCTCCGGGGGACAGCTATAATTCACCCCTCCACTTT
CDR3: CASSLSPGDSYNSPLHF

V: TRBV27
size: .
J: TRBJ2-7
D: TRBD1
DNA: TGTGCCAGCAGGCCATCATCCGGGACAGGGTTCGAGCAGTACTTC
CDR3: CASRPSSGTGFEQYF

V: TRBV3-1/TRBV3-2
size: .
J: TRBJ2-1
D: TRBD2
DNA: TGTGCCAGCGGGGAGGGAGAAGGAGACAATGAGCAGTTCTTC
CDR3: CASGEGEGDNEQFF

V: TRBV11-2
size: .
J: TRBJ2-1
D: TRBD2
DNA: TGTGCCACTTCGAGAGCGGGAGCCTACAATGAGCAGTTCTTC
CDR3: CATSRAGAYNEQFF

V: TRBV5-1
size: .
J: TRBJ2-2
D: .
DNA: TGCGCCAGCAGCTTGGCACCGGGCACCCAGGGTACGACCGGGGAGCTGTTTTTT
CDR3: CASSLAPGTQGTTGELFF

V: TRBV4-1
size: .
J: TRBJ2-2
D: TRBD2
DNA: TGCGCCAGCAGCAACCCCGGGGGGGCCGCTGGGGAGCTGTTTTTT
CDR3: CASSNPGGAAGELFF

V: TRBV19
size: .
J: TRBJ1-5
D: .
DNA: TGTGCCAGTAGTATAGATAAGGGGGAGCAGCCCCAGCATTTT
CDR3: CASSIDKGEQPQHF

V: TRBV9
size: .
J: TRBJ1-4
D: TRBD1
DNA: TGTGCCAGCAGCGGAACAGGGGGGTTTGAAAAACTGTTTTTT
CDR3: CASSGTGGFEKLFF

V: TRBV2
size: .
J: TRBJ2-1
D: TRBD1
DNA: TGTGCCAGCAGTGACCCGGGACAGGGGGCCGGGAATGAGCAGTTCTTC
CDR3: CASSDPGQGAGNEQFF

V: TRBV15
size: .
J: TRBJ2-3
D: TRBD1
DNA: TGTGCCACCAGCAGAGTGAGGGCAGGGGGCCTCATGGATACGCAGTATTTT
CDR3: CATSRVRAGGLMDTQYF

V: TRBV11-3
size: .
J: TRBJ1-4
D: .
DNA: TGTGCCAGCAGCTTTGGGGCAGGTGACAGCAACGAAAAACTGTTTTTT
CDR3: CASSFGAGDSNEKLFF

V: TRBV7-2
size: .
J: TRBJ2-1
D: TRBD1
DNA: TGTGCCAGCAGCCTTAAATTCCCGGGACAGGGGGCCGATGAGCAGTTCTTC
CDR3: CASSLKFPGQGADEQFF

V: TRBV9
size: .
J: TRBJ2-2
D: TRBD2
DNA: TGTGCCAGCAGCCCGAGAGGAGCGGGGGTCACCGGGGAGCTGTTTTTT
CDR3: CASSPRGAGVTGELFF

V: TRBV15
size: .
J: TRBJ1-2
D: TRBD1
DNA: TGTGCCACCAGCAGCTCCCACGTGAGACAGGGGTTCGGTGGGTATGGCTACACCTTC
CDR3: CATSSSHVRQGFGGYGYTF

V: TRBV5-1
size: .
J: TRBJ1-6
D: TRBD1
DNA: TGCGCCAGCAGCTTGTGGCCTCGACAGGGAAGGAATTCACCCCTCCACTTT
CDR3: CASSLWPRQGRNSPLHF

V: TRBV11-2
size: .
J: TRBJ2-7
D: .
DNA: TGTGCCAGCAGCCGTGACAGTGGCCTCCACTTC
CDR3: CASSRDSGLHF

V: TRBV15
size: .
J: TRBJ2-1
D: TRBD2
DNA: TGTGCCACCTCGCGGCTAGCGGGGGGGTTTGAGCAGTTCTTC
CDR3: CATSRLAGGFEQFF

V: TRBV12-5
size: .
J: TRBJ2-3
D: TRBD2
DNA: TGTGCTAGTGGTTTGCTAGTGGCGGGAGTGGGGGATACGCAGTATTTT
CDR3: CASGLLVAGVGDTQYF

V: TRBV4-1
size: .
J: TRBJ1-1
D: .
DNA: TGCGCCAGCAGCCAGGCAGACAGAAGCACTGAAGCTTTCTTT
CDR3: CASSQADRSTEAFF

V: TRBV27
size: .
J: TRBJ2-2
D: TRBD1
DNA: TGTGCCAGCAGTTTACAGGGGGCCTCGAACACCGGGGAGCTGTTTTTT
CDR3: CASSLQGASNTGELFF

V: TRBV19
size: .
J: TRBJ2-3
D: TRBD2
DNA: TGTGCCAGTAGGACTAGCGGAGACCCCACAGATACGCAGTATTTT
CDR3: CASRTSGDPTDTQYF